The 17 T cell receptor beta chains reported below all come from one sample, sequenced in a study of blood T cells in healthy people across ages. A second PCR of 7 to 11 cycles used a sample-barcoded 5' primer and a J-beta primer mix. A single record per CDR3 protein comes from TCRdb applying MiXCR to the 5' RACE reads. Altogether around 1,700,000 distinct CDR3 sequences are present, roughly 28% being singletons, with the ten largest covering roughly 8%. Sequencing was carried out using blood. All receptors come from a woman aged 25 to 39 in good health.

In nucleotides, the CDR3 is TGTGCCAGCAGTTCTTTTCGGACAGCGTGGACACCCCTCCACTTT. Amino acids: CASSSFRTAWTPLHF. The chain joins TRBV28 to TRBJ1-6, with D perhaps TRBD1 (6 bases). The CDR3 has 15 residues. Germline V gene sequence: CDR1 MDHEN, CDR2 SYDVKM. The V end lost 4 bases, the J end lost 11 bases, and 18 bases lay between the germline ends.

The chain carries TRBV12-3 or TRBV12-4 and TRBJ2-1; D remains ambiguous. Trimming removed 11 bases from V and 13 bases from J, with 27 bases in between. This CDR3 region has 14 residues. The CDR3 bases are TGTGCCGGCTTGACCCCGACAAGGTTAGAGACCCAGTTCTTC. This gives the protein CAGLTPTRLETQFF.

With regard to this clonotype: A read error may account for a junction end that differs from germline. CDR3 residues: CASSPPGQGIPGANVLTF. In DNA, the CDR3 is TGTGCCAGTTCACCGCCGGGACAGGGTATTCCTGGGGCCAACGTCCTGACTTTC. The rearrangement joins TRBV18 to TRBJ2-6; TRBD1 matches at 9 bases. The V gene's germline CDR1 is KGHSH and CDR2 LQKENI. The CDR3 sequence is 18 residues long.

The chain has TRBV6-2 or TRBV6-3 and TRBJ2-2; 12 bases match TRBD2. In germline, CDR1 is MNHEY, CDR2 SVGEGT. The V gene end was trimmed by 6 bases and the J gene end by 0 bases; junction bases not matched to a gene: 5. The CDR3 contains 17 residues. The CDR3 reads CASRPSGRVANTGELFF. Here the CDR3 DNA reads TGTGCCAGCAGACCTAGCGGGAGGGTGGCGAACACCGGGGAGCTGTTTTTT.

The chain links TRBV7-2 to TRBJ2-1; TRBD2 agrees at 13 bases. The CDR3 sequence is 13 residues long. The germline CDR1 and CDR2 sequences are SGHTA and FQGNSA. With V trimmed by 4 bases and J by 12 bases, 3 bases remained unmatched. The CDR3 DNA sequence: TGTGCCAGCAGCTCCGGACTAGCGGGGGCGCAGTTCTTC. This translates into CASSSGLAGAQFF.

This clonotype came up a few times. The CDR3 region is CASSSTDSTDTQYF. The CDR3 DNA is TGTGCCAGCAGCTCCACAGACAGCACAGATACGCAGTATTTT. This chain links TRBV3-1 with TRBJ2-3; unclear D gene. Germline V gives CDR1 LGHDT, CDR2 YNNKEL (reference sequence). The CDR3 contains 14 residues. Trimming pared 5 bases from V and 0 bases from J, leaving 9 bases between.

The J gene is TRBJ1-1, the V gene TRBV6-6, with D possibly being TRBD1 (5 bases). V was clipped by 2 bases and J by 8 bases, with 9 bases between them. Per the germline V gene, CDR1 is MNHNY and CDR2 is SVGAGI (reference sequence). This CDR3 has 12 residues. The CDR3 coding sequence is TGTGCCAGCAGTTACCGGGACGAGGAAGCTTTCTTT. Amino acids: CASSYRDEEAFF.

This clonotype showed up just a few times. The chain links TRBV6-6 to TRBJ2-5; a possible D gene is TRBD1 (5 bases). Between the trimmed V and J ends, which lost 6 bases and 0 bases, there was a span of 14 bases. The CDR3 consists of 15 residues. CDR1 and CDR2 (germline): MNHNY, SVGAGI (reference sequence). This chain's CDR3 is CASRSKKGNQETQYF. CDR3 nucleotides: TGTGCCAGCAGAAGCAAAAAGGGGAACCAAGAGACCCAGTACTTC.

This clonotype appeared many times. This chain links TRBV6-5 with TRBJ2-7; 11 bases line up with TRBD2. CDR1 MNHEY and CDR2 SVGAGI come from the germline V gene. This CDR3 comprises 15 residues. V was clipped by 5 bases and J by 3 bases; unmatched bases: 6. The chain's CDR3 is CASSLAGGPYYEQYF. In DNA form, the CDR3 reads TGTGCCAGCAGTCTAGCGGGAGGTCCCTACTACGAGCAGTACTTC.

This clonotype was seen a few times. The chain recombines TRBV12-3 or TRBV12-4 with TRBJ2-1; D call uncertain. CDR3 length: 14 residues. With 8 bases removed from V and 0 bases from J, the gap between germline ends came to 11 bases. CDR3 region: CASAWQDSYNEQFF. The DNA for the CDR3 is TGTGCCAGCGCGTGGCAGGACTCCTACAATGAGCAGTTCTTC.

This clonotype was detected a few times. This chain joins TRBV7-9 and TRBJ2-1; weak D call: TRBD2 (6 bases). CDR1 is SEHNR, CDR2 FQNEAQ, per germline (reference sequence). The CDR3 loop spans 15 amino acids. V was cut by 4 bases and J by 3 bases, with 13 bases left in between. Here the CDR3 reads CASSYHLTSYNEQFF. In nucleotides, the CDR3 is TGTGCCAGCAGCTACCACCTGACTAGCTACAATGAGCAGTTCTTC. The entire variable domain, with the rest obtained from reference TRBV7-9 and TRBJ2-1, is as follows: DTGVSQNPRHKITKRGQNVTFRCDPISEHNRLYWYRQTLGQGPEFLTYFQNEAQLEKSRLLSDRFSAERPKGSFSTLEIQRTEQGDSAMYLCASSYHLTSYNEQFFGPGTRLTVL.

The rearrangement links TRBV4-2 to TRBJ2-3; 11 positions match TRBD1. This CDR3 is built from 17 residues. CDR1 is LGHNA and CDR2 is YNFKEQ in the germline V gene. V shed 3 bases, J shed 8 bases, and the junction held 13 bases outside the gene matches. The CDR3 sequence is CASSQLPGTGGRGTQYF. The CDR3 DNA sequence: TGTGCCAGCAGCCAGTTACCCGGGACAGGGGGACGTGGTACGCAGTATTTT.

The chain links TRBV9 to TRBJ2-5, with D hard to call. The CDR3 contains 15 residues. Trimming shortened V by 1 base and J by 2 bases, and 12 bases separated the two germline ends. Per the germline V gene, CDR1 is SGDLS and CDR2 is YYNGEE. The CDR3 DNA follows: TGTGCCAGCAGCGTAAAGAAGGGCGGACAAGAGACCCAGTACTTC. The encoded protein is CASSVKKGGQETQYF.

This clonotype showed up just a few times. The chain employs TRBV10-2 and TRBJ2-3, with D possibly TRBD1 on 6 matching bases. The CDR3 has 15 residues. Trimming left V 0 bases short and J 2 bases short, with 9 bases between. Germline V lookup: CDR1 WSHSY, CDR2 SAAADI. The CDR3 is CASSESRGYTDTQYF. CDR3 DNA: TGCGCCAGCAGTGAGTCTAGGGGGTACACAGATACGCAGTATTTT.

The sample holds a few counts of this clonotype. The chain joins TRBV7-9 to TRBJ1-1, with D uncertain. CDR3 length: 13 residues. V shed 5 bases and J shed 7 bases, with 14 bases lying between them. In germline, CDR1 is SEHNR, CDR2 FQNEAQ (reference sequence). CDR3 DNA: TGTGCCAGCAGCCCTGACGAGACGGATGAAGCTTTCTTT. It codes for CASSPDETDEAFF.

The V and J genes are TRBV28 and TRBJ1-2; D gene unclear. The V gene lost 5 bases and the J gene lost 4 bases, with 11 bases spanning the gap. Germline V gene lookup returns CDR1 MDHEN and CDR2 SYDVKM. The CDR3 has 13 residues. CDR3 DNA sequence: TGTGCCAGCAGTCCCGGCGGGATCTATGGCTACACCTTC. It yields the protein CASSPGGIYGYTF.

This clonotype was recorded a few times. The CDR3 spells CASSTRLAGGKDTQYF. In nucleotides, the CDR3 is TGTGCCAGCAGCACCCGACTAGCGGGAGGGAAAGATACGCAGTATTTT. This chain uses TRBV7-6 with TRBJ2-3; the match to TRBD2 covers 14 bases. With V trimmed by 5 bases and J by 5 bases, 6 bases remained unmatched. The germline V gene has CDR1 SGHVS and CDR2 FNYEAQ. The CDR3 is made up of 16 amino acids.